This T cell receptor beta chain was sequenced in a study of CXCR3-negative and CXCR3-positive naive CD8 T cells. Germline CDR1 SGHTA, CDR2 FQGTGA. The CDR3 is 13 amino acids. cDNA libraries for TRB were generated by 5' RACE incorporating UMI labels. TCRdb re-called the 5' RACE reads and gives one entry per CDR3 protein, without DNA. The sample yields approximately 100,000 distinct CDR3 sequences, of which the top ten take up about 1.5%. The sequence was collected from a human donor in good health. Some clones in this sample may be carry-over from other donors' samples. Sequencing input: naive CXCR3- CD8+ T cells from blood. Subset described: CD45RO-CCR7+CD27+CD95- naive CD8+ T cells lacking CXCR3 (TNR3-). The chain recombines TRBV7-3 with TRBJ2-1; TCRdb proposes TRBD1, but this gene call is untestable without DNA. The chain's CDR3 is CASSPGPNNEQFF.